Presented here are 29 T cell receptor beta chains from one specimen sequenced in a study of cytomegalovirus exposure and HLA in healthy donors. This PCR relied on a set of 60 Vbeta primers and 13 Jbeta primers. The protocol was immunoSEQ multiplex PCR, while the TCRdb copy is restricted to in-frame clones and leaves out a portion. The sample consists of approximately 180,000 clones, 60% to 80% of them appearing once. Sequencing was done on a sample of PBMCs. Receptors were obtained from a man in his forties in good health and CMV-seropositive.

This chain connects TRBV6-1 to TRBJ1-5; 7 bases align to TRBD1. The CDR3 contains 13 residues. Germline loops: CDR1 MNHNS, CDR2 SASEGT. The V and J ends lost 6 bases and 6 bases, in that order; junction bases with no gene match: 5. In nucleotides, the CDR3 is TGTGCCAGCAGAAGACAGGGCAGTCAGCCCCAGCATTTT. Its protein is CASRRQGSQPQHF.

This clone came up once. This chain connects TRBV10-2 to TRBJ1-1; tentative D call: TRBD1 (5 bases). CDR1 and CDR2 from the germline V gene are WSHSY and SAAADI. Trimming removed 5 bases from V and 4 bases from J, with 11 bases in between. The CDR3 contains 13 residues. CDR3 DNA sequence: TGCGCCAGCAGTACCCAGGGAGGCACTGAAGCTTTCTTT. Its protein product is CASSTQGGTEAFF.

This clone was found once. The chain is built from TRBV1 and TRBJ2-7; TRBD2, as called in the table, went unchecked against the DNA. TRBV1 is listed as a pseudogene. The CDR3 covers 18 residues. In nucleotides, the CDR3 is TGCACCAGTAGCCAAGCTCCCGGACTAGCGGGAGGGGCCTACGAGCAGTACTTC. Protein sequence: CTSSQAPGLAGGAYEQYF.

The gene calls are TRBV15 and TRBJ2-2; 11 positions match TRBD2. This CDR3 is built from 19 residues. Trimming cost V 1 base and J 1 base; bases outside gene matches: 8. Germline CDR1 reads LNHNV; CDR2 reads YYDKDF (reference sequence). CDR3 amino acids: CATSRGNSGRAGNTGELFF. The CDR3 region has the DNA TGTGCCACCAGCAGAGGGAATAGCGGGAGGGCCGGGAACACCGGGGAGCTGTTTTTT.

This clone was counted a few times. V and J are TRBV18 and TRBJ2-5; 7 bases align to TRBD2. The V gene's germline CDR1 is KGHSH and CDR2 LQKENI. V trimming: 3 bases; J trimming: 5 bases; junction bases outside the gene matches: 9. The CDR3 is made up of 15 amino acids. CDR3 in amino acids: CASSPEGRAGETQYF. Here the CDR3 DNA reads TGTGCCAGCTCACCTGAAGGGAGGGCCGGGGAGACCCAGTACTTC.

The V and J genes are TRBV27 and TRBJ1-2; tentative D call: TRBD1 (5 bases). Trimming pared 0 bases from V and 2 bases from J, leaving 10 bases between. Germline loops: CDR1 MNHEY, CDR2 SMNVEV (reference sequence). CDR3 length: 15 residues. The DNA of the CDR3 is TGTGCCAGCAGTTTATCCCCCCAGGGCAACTATGGCTACACCTTC. This gives the protein CASSLSPQGNYGYTF.

The CDR3 DNA is TGTGCCAGCAGCACGCGAGCGGGAGATACAGATACGCAGTATTTT. This sequence encodes CASSTRAGDTDTQYF. The chain combines TRBV11-3 with TRBJ2-3; TRBD2 agrees at 8 bases. Per the germline V gene, CDR1 is SGHNT and CDR2 is YENEEA. The CDR3 has 15 residues. After removal of 5 bases from V and 3 bases from J, the junction contained 7 bases not matched to a gene. Full variable domain (missing parts from reference TRBV11-3 and TRBJ2-3): EAGVVQSPRYKIIEKKQPVAFWCNPISGHNTLYWYLQNLGQGPELLIRYENEEAVDDSQLPKDRFSAERLKGVDSTLKIQPAELGDSAVYLCASSTRAGDTDTQYFGPGTRLTVL.

As to this clone: One junction end disagrees with the germline gene, perhaps due to a read error. The chain employs TRBV19 and TRBJ2-6; unclear D gene. This CDR3 comprises 15 residues. The germline CDR1 and CDR2 sequences are LNHDA and SQIVND (reference sequence). CDR3 DNA sequence: TGTGCCAGTAGTACCGACCAGAGGCTGGCCAACGGCCTGACTTTC. Translating gives CASSTDQRLANGLTF.

The rearrangement uses TRBV27 and TRBJ2-1; TRBD1 might be the D (6 bases). The CDR3 totals 13 residues. CDR1 is MNHEY and CDR2 is SMNVEV in the germline V gene (reference sequence). Trimming took off 6 bases at V and 14 bases at J, with 20 bases between the two ends. CDR3 nucleotide sequence: TGTGCCAGCAGAGGGGGTTCGACCGACTTCAAGTTCTTC. Its protein is CASRGGSTDFKFF.

The rearrangement uses TRBV29-1 and TRBJ2-5, with D possibly TRBD1 on 6 matching bases. The germline V gene has CDR1 SQVTM and CDR2 ANQGSEA. The CDR3 contains 13 residues. Trimming took 4 bases from V and 5 from J, leaving 14 bases between them. Here the CDR3 reads CSVGVGRGETQYF. The DNA of the CDR3 is TGCAGCGTTGGAGTGGGTAGGGGGGAGACCCAGTACTTC.

The chain combines TRBV14 with TRBJ2-1; no firm D call. CDR1 and CDR2 from the germline V gene are SGHDN and FVKESK. The CDR3 is 14 amino acids. V gave up 2 bases and J gave up 0 bases, with 5 bases separating them. This CDR3 is CASSQISSYNEQFF. The CDR3 DNA reads TGTGCCAGCAGCCAAATTAGCTCCTACAATGAGCAGTTCTTC. Supplemented by reference TRBV14 and TRBJ2-1, the full variable domain reads EAGVTQFPSHSVIEKGQTVTLRCDPISGHDNLYWYRRVMGKEIKFLLHFVKESKQDESGMPNNRFLAERTGGTYSTLKVQPAELEDSGVYFCASSQISSYNEQFFGPGTRLTVL.

The genes are TRBV25-1 and TRBJ2-7; 8 bases line up with TRBD2. Looked up from germline, CDR1 is MGHDK and CDR2 is SYGVNS. This CDR3 is 14 amino acids long. With V trimmed by 2 bases and J by 3 bases, 3 bases remained unmatched. CDR3 in DNA: TGTGCCAGCAGTGAAGACAGCGGGAGCTACGAGCAGTACTTC. It yields the protein CASSEDSGSYEQYF.

In this sample, this clone turned up once. This chain uses TRBV12-5 with TRBJ2-1; D gene unclear. CDR1 is LGHNT, CDR2 FRNRAP, per germline. The CDR3 is made up of 13 amino acids. V lost 2 bases, J lost 6 bases, and 8 bases lay in between. CDR3 DNA: TGTGCTAGTGGTTTGAGGCGACTCAATGAGCAGTTCTTC. Protein product: CASGLRRLNEQFF.

The rearrangement links TRBV7-2 to TRBJ2-1; 14 bases agree with TRBD2. With V trimmed by 4 bases and J by 4 bases, 3 bases remained unmatched. Germline values: CDR1 SGHTA, CDR2 FQGNSA. The CDR3 has 16 residues. Here the CDR3 reads CASSWRLAGGYNEQFF. CDR3 sequence (DNA): TGTGCCAGCAGCTGGAGACTAGCGGGGGGGTACAATGAGCAGTTCTTC.

This clone was seen only a few times. This rearrangement joins TRBV5-1 to TRBJ2-1, with 10 bases aligning to TRBD2. With V trimmed by 0 bases and J by 6 bases, 3 bases remained unmatched. The CDR3 is made up of 15 amino acids. Germline-derived CDR1 and CDR2 are SGHRS and YFSETQ. CDR3 sequence reads: CASSLGTSGLNEQFF. The CDR3 nucleotides are TGCGCCAGCAGCTTGGGGACTAGCGGTCTCAATGAGCAGTTCTTC.

J is TRBJ1-5 and V is TRBV6-5; 7 nucleotides match TRBD1. Losses at the gene ends were 5 bases for V and 5 bases for J; bases not matched to a gene: 3. CDR3 length: 13 amino acids. Germline CDR1 reads MNHEY; CDR2 reads SVGAGI. CDR3 nucleotide sequence: TGTGCCAGCAGTCCAGACAGGGATCAGCCCCAGCATTTT. Amino acid sequence: CASSPDRDQPQHF.

The rearrangement uses TRBV7-2 and TRBJ2-3; a weak D match, TRBD2 (5 bases). The CDR3 is 15 residues long. Trimming cost V 9 bases and J 3 bases, with 19 bases left between them. Germline values: CDR1 SGHTA, CDR2 FQGNSA. The CDR3 coding sequence is TGTGCCAGTTCAAGACCGCCGGGAACAACAGATACGCAGTATTTT. It specifies CASSRPPGTTDTQYF.

The chain links TRBV6-1 to TRBJ2-3, with D possibly being TRBD1 (5 bases). Germline V gene data show CDR1 as MNHNS and CDR2 as SASEGT. The CDR3 has 18 residues. V lost 3 bases and J 2 bases, leaving 21 bases between the germline ends. The chain's CDR3 is CASSDNDRNPPFTDTQYF. CDR3 DNA sequence: TGTGCCAGCAGTGACAATGACAGAAACCCTCCTTTCACAGATACGCAGTATTTT.

The CDR3 loop is CASSLQGARGYTF. The CDR3 region has the DNA TGTGCCAGCAGCCTACAGGGGGCAAGGGGCTACACCTTC. V is TRBV28 and J is TRBJ1-2; TRBD1 agrees at 9 bases. CDR1 and CDR2 (germline): MDHEN, SYDVKM. The V segment lost 6 bases and the J segment 8 bases; nucleotides outside the gene matches: 7. The CDR3 runs 13 residues.

V gene TRBV7-3 combines with J gene TRBJ1-5; 10 bases line up with TRBD1. The CDR3 spans 15 residues. The trim removed 0 bases at V and 5 bases at J, leaving 1 base unmatched. Germline V gives CDR1 SGHTA, CDR2 FQGTGA. The chain's CDR3 is CASSLTGQGDQPQHF. Written as DNA, the CDR3 is TGTGCCAGCAGCTTAACAGGACAGGGGGATCAGCCCCAGCATTTT.

This clone was detected only a few times. This chain uses TRBV11-3 with TRBJ2-7, with 8 bases identical to TRBD1. CDR1 SGHNT and CDR2 YENEEA come from the germline V gene. The CDR3 is 15 amino acids. V lost 4 bases, J lost 1 base, and 6 bases stayed unmatched. The CDR3 DNA reads TGTGCCAGCAGCTCACAGGGGGGTATGTCCTACGAGCAGTACTTC. Translating gives CASSSQGGMSYEQYF.

Here the CDR3 reads CAWSATSGKVEQYF. CDR3 sequence (DNA): TGTGCCTGGAGTGCGACTAGCGGGAAAGTCGAGCAGTACTTC. This chain joins TRBV30 and TRBJ2-7, with 11 positions matching TRBD2. Germline V CDR1 and CDR2: GTSNPN, SVGIG (reference sequence). V dropped 1 base and J dropped 6; count of bases not matched to a gene: 5. CDR3 length: 14 residues.

This clone was seen only once. V gene TRBV4-1 combines with J gene TRBJ2-7; D possibly corresponds to TRBD1 (7 bases). CDR3 length: 16 residues. Trimming shortened V by 3 bases and J by 1 base, and 16 bases separated the two germline ends. Germline CDR1 MGHRA, CDR2 YSYEKL. The CDR3 sequence is CASSQGQGGGSYEQYF. CDR3 DNA sequence: TGCGCCAGCAGCCAGGGTCAGGGGGGAGGATCCTACGAGCAGTACTTC.

The chain carries TRBV6-5 and TRBJ1-1; TRBD1 matches 10 bases. The CDR3 is made up of 15 amino acids. With 6 bases clipped from V and 11 bases from J, the junction kept 15 bases outside the gene matches. Germline CDR1 is MNHEY and CDR2 is SVGAGI. The CDR3 reads CASRPPGQGPLQAFF. In nucleotides, the CDR3 is TGTGCCAGCAGACCCCCGGGACAGGGGCCGCTACAGGCTTTCTTT.

V and J are TRBV6-6 and TRBJ1-2, with D perhaps matching TRBD1 (5 bases). The V and J ends lost 3 bases and 5 bases respectively, with 10 bases between them. The CDR3 extends over 13 amino acids. The germline gives CDR1 MNHNY, CDR2 SVGAGI (reference sequence). The CDR3 bases are TGTGCCAGCAGTTATCCGCAGGGTTATGGCTACACCTTC. It specifies CASSYPQGYGYTF.

This chain connects TRBV5-4 to TRBJ2-5, with TRBD1 matching 8 bases. Trimming removed 2 bases from V and 0 bases from J; junction bases left unmatched: 12. Germline V lookup: CDR1 SGHNT, CDR2 YYREEE (reference sequence). The length of the CDR3 is 18 residues. CDR3 DNA: TGTGCCAGCAGCTTCACAGGGGGATCCCTGATCTACCAAGAGACCCAGTACTTC. Its protein product is CASSFTGGSLIYQETQYF.

This chain connects TRBV5-1 to TRBJ2-1, with TRBD2 identical over 8 bases. Looked up from germline, CDR1 is SGHRS and CDR2 is YFSETQ. Germline trimming cut 4 bases from V and 4 bases from J; bases unmatched to any gene: 7. There are 15 residues in the CDR3. CDR3 bases: TGCGCCAGCAGCGGGGTCAGCGGGAGTTACAATGAGCAGTTCTTC. It yields the protein CASSGVSGSYNEQFF. Full variable domain (missing parts from reference TRBV5-1 and TRBJ2-1): KAGVTQTPRYLIKTRGQQVTLSCSPISGHRSVSWYQQTPGQGLQFLFEYFSETQRNKGNFPGRFSGRQFSNSRSEMNVSTLELGDSALYLCASSGVSGSYNEQFFGPGTRLTVL.

The chain has TRBV6-5 and TRBJ1-3; the match to TRBD1 covers 7 bases. Germline V CDR1 and CDR2: MNHEY, SVGAGI. The CDR3 consists of 16 residues. The trim removed 4 bases at V and 2 bases at J, leaving 8 bases unmatched. Here the CDR3 DNA reads TGTGCCAGCAGTTTTCACCCCGACAGGGCTGGAAACACCATATATTTT. It yields the protein CASSFHPDRAGNTIYF.

J is TRBJ1-1 and V is TRBV6-1, with D unresolved. V was pared by 5 bases and J by 0 bases, with 10 bases between. CDR3 length: 14 residues. Germline assignment: CDR1 MNHNS and CDR2 SASEGT. CDR3 sequence reads: CASSMRDLNTEAFF. In nucleotides, the CDR3 is TGTGCCAGCAGTATGCGGGATCTGAACACTGAAGCTTTCTTT.